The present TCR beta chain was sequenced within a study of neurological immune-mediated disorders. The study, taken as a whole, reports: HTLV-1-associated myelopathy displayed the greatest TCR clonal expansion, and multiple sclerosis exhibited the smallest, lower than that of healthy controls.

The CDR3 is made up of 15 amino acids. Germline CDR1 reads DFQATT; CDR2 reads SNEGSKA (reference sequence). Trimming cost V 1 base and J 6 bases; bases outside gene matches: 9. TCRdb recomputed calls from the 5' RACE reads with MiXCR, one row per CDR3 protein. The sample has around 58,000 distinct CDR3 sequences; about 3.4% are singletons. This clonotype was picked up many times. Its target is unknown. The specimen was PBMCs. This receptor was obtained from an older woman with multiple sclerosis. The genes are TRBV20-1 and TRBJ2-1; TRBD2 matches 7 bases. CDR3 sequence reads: CSARGLAGVPNEQFF. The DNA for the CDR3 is TGCAGTGCTAGAGGCTTAGCGGGCGTACCCAATGAGCAGTTCTTC.